The T cell receptor (beta chain) under discussion was sequenced for a study of OX40 agonist ivuxolimab in advanced cancers. Study overall: The diagnoses of dose-escalation patients were hepatocellular carcinoma, melanoma, renal cell or head and neck cancer. The study's findings and limits: CD8+ T cells were the subset that, on average, had more expanded clones than CD4+.

This clone was picked up one time. Its matching antigen is unknown. Method: immunoSEQ multiplex PCR; TCRdb's copy keeps in-frame clones and lacks some. The data hold 99,000 or so clones, with roughly 93% observed a single time. CDR1 LNHDA and CDR2 SQIVND come from the germline V gene (reference sequence). The CDR3 is 13 amino acids. The V and J ends lost 6 bases and 9 bases respectively, with 15 bases between them. The clonotype comes from an adult with an advanced solid tumor such as melanoma, head and neck, liver or kidney cancer. Sequencing was performed on CD4+ or CD8+ T cells sorted from blood, taken in a trial of the OX40 agonist ivuxolimab. The rearrangement links TRBV19 to TRBJ1-5; D might be TRBD1 (6 bases). This CDR3 reads CASSSGQLAPQHF. In nucleotides, the CDR3 is TGTGCCAGTAGCAGCGGACAGTTGGCGCCCCAGCATTTT.